This passage covers 14 T cell receptor beta chains from one sample sequenced in a study of T cells in Graves' hyperthyroidism and ophthalmopathy. RNA transcripts provided the source from which TCR beta CDR3 regions were amplified. HTBI primers were employed in a first-round RT-PCR of the TCR CDR3. TCRdb re-called the multiplex PCR reads through MiXCR, storing one row per CDR3 protein. The sample has under 600,000 distinct CDR3 sequences; around 16% are singletons. Sequenced input: blood. Every receptor here comes from a woman aged 40-49 years with Graves' ophthalmopathy.

This clonotype was seen at least ten times. The gene calls are TRBV5-1 and TRBJ2-7; 9 bases agree with TRBD2. Unmatched junction bases numbered 3, after V lost 0 bases and J lost 2 bases. Germline CDR1 reads SGHRS; CDR2 reads YFSETQ. This CDR3 contains 15 residues. CDR3 region: CASSLGLAEAYEQYF. The CDR3 bases are TGCGCCAGCAGCTTGGGACTAGCGGAGGCCTACGAGCAGTACTTC. Variable domain in full (rest from reference TRBV5-1 and TRBJ2-7): KAGVTQTPRYLIKTRGQQVTLSCSPISGHRSVSWYQQTPGQGLQFLFEYFSETQRNKGNFPGRFSGRQFSNSRSEMNVSTLELGDSALYLCASSLGLAEAYEQYFGPGTRLTVT.

This clonotype was detected many times. This sequence joins TRBV28 and TRBJ1-5; 9 nucleotides match TRBD1. The CDR3 has 14 residues. Germline trimming cut 4 bases from V and 7 bases from J; bases unmatched to any gene: 5. Germline CDR1 reads MDHEN; CDR2 reads SYDVKM. The CDR3 region is CASSSGQGGQPQHF. In DNA form, the CDR3 reads TGTGCCAGCAGTTCGGGACAGGGAGGCCAGCCCCAGCATTTT.

This clonotype was found many times. The chain has TRBV20-1 and TRBJ2-7, with D possibly being TRBD1 or TRBD2 (5 bases each). Germline CDR1 is DFQATT and CDR2 is SNEGSKA (reference sequence). The germline V and J ends were trimmed by 5 bases and 2 bases, with 13 bases remaining between them. This CDR3 spans 13 amino acids. The DNA of the CDR3 is TGCAGTGCTTACCGGGACGAGACCTACGAGCAGTACTTC. Protein: CSAYRDETYEQYF.

This clonotype has at least ten counts. J is TRBJ1-1 and V is TRBV2, with D possibly being TRBD1 (6 bases). V was shortened by 3 bases and J by 3 bases, with 11 bases between the two germline ends. This CDR3 is 14 amino acids long. The germline gives CDR1 SNHLY, CDR2 FYNNEI. In DNA form, the CDR3 reads TGTGCCAGCAGTGACCGGGGGCCCTACACTGAAGCTTTCTTT. This codes for CASSDRGPYTEAFF.

This clonotype has at least ten counts. V usage is TRBV20-1 and J usage is TRBJ2-3; 10 bases fit TRBD2. Germline CDR1 DFQATT, CDR2 SNEGSKA (reference sequence). The length of the CDR3 is 15 residues. V lost 3 bases and J lost 2; bases outside the gene matches: 5. For the CDR3, the DNA is TGCAGTGCTAGCCTGGGACTAGCGCCCACAGATACGCAGTATTTT. Amino acids: CSASLGLAPTDTQYF.

This clonotype was detected many times. The V gene is TRBV19, the J gene TRBJ1-4, with D unclear. This CDR3 has 16 residues. Germline V gene sequence: CDR1 LNHDA, CDR2 SQIVND (reference sequence). The V gene lost 6 bases and the J gene lost 5 bases, with 19 bases spanning the gap. The CDR3 nucleotides read TGTGCCAGTAGCGGCTCGGGTTGGACGGCGAATGAAAAACTGTTTTTT. This codes for CASSGSGWTANEKLFF.

The chain recombines TRBV5-4 with TRBJ1-4, with D possibly TRBD1 on 5 matching bases. CDR1 is SGHNT and CDR2 is YYREEE in the germline V gene (reference sequence). This CDR3 is built from 15 residues. The germline V and J ends were trimmed by 4 bases and 3 bases, with 13 bases remaining between them. CDR3 nucleotides: TGTGCCAGCAGCCGAACGGACACCTCTAATGAAAAACTGTTTTTT. It translates to CASSRTDTSNEKLFF.

This clonotype was found many times. This chain uses TRBV5-8 with TRBJ2-3, with TRBD2 matching over 9 bases. The CDR3 covers 16 residues. Trimming took 7 bases from V and 5 from J; bases not matched to a gene: 14. Germline CDR1 is SGHTS and CDR2 is YDEGEE. CDR3 in amino acids: CASLQRGARWIDTQYF. Written as DNA, the CDR3 is TGTGCCAGCTTACAGCGGGGGGCCCGATGGATAGATACGCAGTATTTT.

This sequence joins TRBV29-1 and TRBJ2-1, with 10 bases that match TRBD2. V lost 5 bases, J lost 5 bases, and 9 bases stayed unmatched. CDR1 and CDR2 (germline): SQVTM, ANQGSEA. The CDR3 totals 15 residues. As DNA, the CDR3 is TGCAGCGTTTCACGGGCTAGCGGGAGAAACAATGAGCAGTTCTTC. As protein: CSVSRASGRNNEQFF.

This clonotype was seen repeatedly, ten times or more. V usage is TRBV12-3 or TRBV12-4 and J usage is TRBJ1-1; D gene ambiguous. Trimming stripped 3 bases from V and 1 base from J, with 12 bases between. This CDR3 has 15 amino acids. CDR3 bases: TGTGCCAGCAGTTTGAGCGGACTCCCGAACACTGAAGCTTTCTTT. Protein: CASSLSGLPNTEAFF.

The rearrangement links TRBV6-2 or TRBV6-3 to TRBJ1-1, with 7 bases lining up with TRBD1. The CDR3 contains 15 residues. The germline V gene has CDR1 MNHEY and CDR2 SVGEGT. J gave up 0 bases and V 1 base, and 2 bases lay outside the gene matches. CDR3 loop: CASSYWGQMNTEAFF. Written as DNA, the CDR3 is TGTGCCAGCAGTTACTGGGGACAGATGAACACTGAAGCTTTCTTT.

This clonotype was detected only a few times. This chain joins TRBV28 and TRBJ1-1, with D possibly TRBD1 on 5 matching bases. In germline, CDR1 is MDHEN, CDR2 SYDVKM. Trimming stripped 4 bases from V and 4 bases from J, with 22 bases between. This CDR3 comprises 17 residues. The CDR3 DNA sequence: TGTGCCAGCAGTTCCGCGGGAGGGGAGGGATCTGGCACTGAAGCTTTCTTT. Translated, it gives CASSSAGGEGSGTEAFF.

This clonotype was observed many times. V gene TRBV2 combines with J gene TRBJ2-3, with TRBD2 matching 12 bases. CDR1 and CDR2 (germline): SNHLY, FYNNEI. Trimming took 7 bases from V and 5 from J; bases not matched to a gene: 4. The CDR3 has 14 residues. The CDR3 sequence is CASMRLAGVDTQYF. CDR3 DNA sequence: TGTGCCAGCATGCGACTAGCGGGAGTAGATACGCAGTATTTT.

The rearrangement uses TRBV2 and TRBJ1-6, with no clear D. CDR1 is SNHLY, CDR2 FYNNEI, per germline. V was cut by 0 bases and J by 5 bases, with 14 bases left in between. The CDR3 is made up of 17 amino acids. CDR3 in amino acids: CASSEAIGDTDNSPLHF. The CDR3 nucleotides are TGTGCCAGCAGTGAAGCAATAGGCGACACTGATAATTCACCCCTCCACTTT.